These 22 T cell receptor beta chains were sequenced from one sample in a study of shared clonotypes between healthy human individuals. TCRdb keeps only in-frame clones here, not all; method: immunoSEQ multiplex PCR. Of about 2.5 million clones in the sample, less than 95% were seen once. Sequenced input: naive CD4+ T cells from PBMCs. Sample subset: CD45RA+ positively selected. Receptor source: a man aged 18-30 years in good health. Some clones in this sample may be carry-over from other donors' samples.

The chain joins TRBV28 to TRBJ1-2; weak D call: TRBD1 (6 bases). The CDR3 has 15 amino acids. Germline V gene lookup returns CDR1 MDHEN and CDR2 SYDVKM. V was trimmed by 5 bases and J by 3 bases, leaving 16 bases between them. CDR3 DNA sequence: TGTGCCAGCAGTCCATCCGGGACAACGGACTATGGCTACACCTTC. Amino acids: CASSPSGTTDYGYTF.

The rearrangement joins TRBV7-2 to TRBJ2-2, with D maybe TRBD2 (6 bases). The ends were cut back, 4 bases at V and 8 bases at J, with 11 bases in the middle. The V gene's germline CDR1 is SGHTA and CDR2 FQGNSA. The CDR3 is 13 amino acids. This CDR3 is CASSSWEEGELFF. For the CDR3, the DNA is TGTGCCAGCAGCTCCTGGGAGGAAGGGGAGCTGTTTTTT.

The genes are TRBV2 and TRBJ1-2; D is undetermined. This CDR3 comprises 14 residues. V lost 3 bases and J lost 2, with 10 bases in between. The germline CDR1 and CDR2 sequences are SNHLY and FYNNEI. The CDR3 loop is CASSEVTRNYGYTF. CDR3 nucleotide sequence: TGTGCCAGCAGTGAGGTCACCCGAAACTATGGCTACACCTTC.

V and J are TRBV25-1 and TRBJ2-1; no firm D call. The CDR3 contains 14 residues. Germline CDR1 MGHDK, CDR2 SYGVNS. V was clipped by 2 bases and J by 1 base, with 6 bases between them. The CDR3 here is CASSESLSYNEQFF. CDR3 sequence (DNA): TGTGCCAGCAGTGAAAGTCTGTCCTACAATGAGCAGTTCTTC.

In DNA, the CDR3 is TGTGCCAGCAGCGAGGACAGGGGGCTTGGAAACATTCAGTACTTC. Translation: CASSEDRGLGNIQYF. The rearrangement links TRBV7-8 to TRBJ2-4; 11 bases line up with TRBD1. Losses at the gene ends were 5 bases for V and 6 bases for J; bases not matched to a gene: 6. CDR3 size: 15 residues. Germline lookup yields CDR1 SGHVS and CDR2 FQNEAQ.

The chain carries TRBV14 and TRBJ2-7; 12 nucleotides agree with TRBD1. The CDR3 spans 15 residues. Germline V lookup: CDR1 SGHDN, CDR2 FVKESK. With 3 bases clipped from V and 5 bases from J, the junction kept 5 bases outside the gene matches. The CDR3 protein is CASSHGTGGRNEQYF. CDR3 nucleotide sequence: TGTGCCAGCAGCCATGGGACAGGGGGCAGGAACGAGCAGTACTTC.

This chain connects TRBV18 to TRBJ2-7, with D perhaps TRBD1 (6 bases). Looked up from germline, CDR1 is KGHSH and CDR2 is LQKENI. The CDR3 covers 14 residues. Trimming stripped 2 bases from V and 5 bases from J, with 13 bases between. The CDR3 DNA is TGTGCCAGCTCACCAAGGGGGAAGGCAGACGAGCAGTACTTC. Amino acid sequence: CASSPRGKADEQYF.

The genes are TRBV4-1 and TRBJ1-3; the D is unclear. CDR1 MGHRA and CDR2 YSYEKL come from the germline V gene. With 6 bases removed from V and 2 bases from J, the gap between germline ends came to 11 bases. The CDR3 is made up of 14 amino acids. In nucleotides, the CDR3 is TGCGCCAGCAGTCGAGAACCAACTGGAAACACCATATATTTT. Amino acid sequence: CASSREPTGNTIYF.

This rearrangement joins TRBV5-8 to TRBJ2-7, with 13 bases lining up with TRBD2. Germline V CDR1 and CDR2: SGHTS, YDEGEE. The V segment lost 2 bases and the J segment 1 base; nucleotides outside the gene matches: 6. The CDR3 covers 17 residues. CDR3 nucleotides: TGTGCCAGCAGCTTCGGACTAGCGGGAGTCCCTTCCTACGAGCAGTACTTC. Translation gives CASSFGLAGVPSYEQYF.

CDR3 region: CASSLRSGGYTF. CDR3 nucleotide sequence: TGTGCCAGCAGCCTCCGGTCCGGTGGCTACACCTTC. The rearrangement links TRBV7-2 to TRBJ1-2; D is ambiguous. Germline CDR1 reads SGHTA; CDR2 reads FQGNSA. V lost 5 bases and J 7 bases, leaving 11 bases between the germline ends. The CDR3 runs 12 residues.

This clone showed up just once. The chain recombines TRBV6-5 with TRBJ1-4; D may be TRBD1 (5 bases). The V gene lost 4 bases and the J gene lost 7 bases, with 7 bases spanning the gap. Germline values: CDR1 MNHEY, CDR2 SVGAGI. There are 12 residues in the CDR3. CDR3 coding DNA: TGTGCCAGCAGTTTAGGGGTTGAAAAACTGTTTTTT. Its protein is CASSLGVEKLFF.

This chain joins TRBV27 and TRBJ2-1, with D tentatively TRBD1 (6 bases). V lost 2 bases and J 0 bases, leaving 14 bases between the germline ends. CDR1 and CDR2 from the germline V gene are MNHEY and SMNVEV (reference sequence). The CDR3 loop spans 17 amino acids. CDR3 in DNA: TGTGCCAGCAGTTTAGGGGGCGGTCCGAGCTCCTACAATGAGCAGTTCTTC. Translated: CASSLGGGPSSYNEQFF.

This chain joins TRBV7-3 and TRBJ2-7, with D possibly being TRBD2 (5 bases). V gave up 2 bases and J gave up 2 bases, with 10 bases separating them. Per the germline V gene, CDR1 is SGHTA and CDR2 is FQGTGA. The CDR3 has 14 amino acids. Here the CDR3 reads CASSLDIGAYEQYF. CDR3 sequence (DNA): TGTGCCAGCAGCTTAGACATCGGGGCCTACGAGCAGTACTTC. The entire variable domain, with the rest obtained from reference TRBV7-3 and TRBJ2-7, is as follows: GAGVSQTPSNKVTEKGKYVELRCDPISGHTALYWYRQSLGQGPEFLIYFQGTGAADDSGLPNDRFFAVRPEGSVSTLKIQRTERGDSAVYLCASSLDIGAYEQYFGPGTRLTVT.

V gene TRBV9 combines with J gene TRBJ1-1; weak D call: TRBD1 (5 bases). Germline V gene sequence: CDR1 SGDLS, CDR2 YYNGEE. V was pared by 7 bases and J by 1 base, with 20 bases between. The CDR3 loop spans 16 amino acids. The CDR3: CASGKGQSWPNTEAFF. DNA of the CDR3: TGTGCCAGCGGAAAGGGGCAGAGTTGGCCGAACACTGAAGCTTTCTTT.

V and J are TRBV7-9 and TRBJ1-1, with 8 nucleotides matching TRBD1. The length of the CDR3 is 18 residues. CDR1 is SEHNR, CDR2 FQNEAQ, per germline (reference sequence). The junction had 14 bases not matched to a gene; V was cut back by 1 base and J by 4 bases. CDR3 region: CASSLGFGRGRRGTEAFF. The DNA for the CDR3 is TGTGCCAGCAGCTTAGGTTTTGGCAGGGGGCGACGGGGCACTGAAGCTTTCTTT.

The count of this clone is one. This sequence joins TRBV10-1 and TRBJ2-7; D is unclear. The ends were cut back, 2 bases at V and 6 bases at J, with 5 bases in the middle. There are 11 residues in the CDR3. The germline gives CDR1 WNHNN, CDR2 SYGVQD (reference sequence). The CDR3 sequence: CASSENSEQYF. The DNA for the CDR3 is TGCGCCAGCAGTGAGAATAGCGAGCAGTACTTC.

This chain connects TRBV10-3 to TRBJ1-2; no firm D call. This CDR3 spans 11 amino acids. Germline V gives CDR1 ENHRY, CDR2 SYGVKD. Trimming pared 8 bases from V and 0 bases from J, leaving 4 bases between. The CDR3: CAISANYGYTF. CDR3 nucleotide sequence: TGTGCCATCTCAGCTAACTATGGCTACACCTTC.

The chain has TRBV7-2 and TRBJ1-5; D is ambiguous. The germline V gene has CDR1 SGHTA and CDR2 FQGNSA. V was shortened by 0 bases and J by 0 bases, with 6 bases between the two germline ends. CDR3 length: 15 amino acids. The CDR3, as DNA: TGTGCCAGCAGCTTAGCCACCTATAGCAATCAGCCCCAGCATTTT. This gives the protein CASSLATYSNQPQHF.

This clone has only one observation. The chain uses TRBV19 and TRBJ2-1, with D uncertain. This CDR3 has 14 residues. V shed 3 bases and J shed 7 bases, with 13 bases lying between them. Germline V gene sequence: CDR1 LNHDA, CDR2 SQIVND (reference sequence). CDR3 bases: TGTGCCAGTAGTATTGCCTCAGGCTTAAATGAGCAGTTCTTC. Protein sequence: CASSIASGLNEQFF.

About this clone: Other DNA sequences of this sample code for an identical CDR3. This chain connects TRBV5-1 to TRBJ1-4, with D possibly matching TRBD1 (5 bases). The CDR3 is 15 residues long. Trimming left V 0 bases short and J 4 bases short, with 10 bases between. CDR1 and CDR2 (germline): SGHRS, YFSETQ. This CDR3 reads CASSLEGTDNEKLFF. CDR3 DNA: TGCGCCAGCAGCTTGGAAGGGACGGATAATGAAAAACTGTTTTTT.

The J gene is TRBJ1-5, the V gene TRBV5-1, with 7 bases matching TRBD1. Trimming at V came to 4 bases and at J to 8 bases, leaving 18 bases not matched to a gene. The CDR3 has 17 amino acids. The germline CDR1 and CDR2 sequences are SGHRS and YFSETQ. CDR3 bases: TGCGCCAGCAGCGTGGGCCCGCGGGCAGGGGGGGTCGAGCCCCAGCATTTT. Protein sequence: CASSVGPRAGGVEPQHF.

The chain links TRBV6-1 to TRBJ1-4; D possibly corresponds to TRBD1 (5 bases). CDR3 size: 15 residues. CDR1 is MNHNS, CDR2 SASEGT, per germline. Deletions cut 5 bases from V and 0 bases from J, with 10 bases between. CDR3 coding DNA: TGTGCCAGCAGTTTCGGCAGGGCAACTAATGAAAAACTGTTTTTT. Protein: CASSFGRATNEKLFF.